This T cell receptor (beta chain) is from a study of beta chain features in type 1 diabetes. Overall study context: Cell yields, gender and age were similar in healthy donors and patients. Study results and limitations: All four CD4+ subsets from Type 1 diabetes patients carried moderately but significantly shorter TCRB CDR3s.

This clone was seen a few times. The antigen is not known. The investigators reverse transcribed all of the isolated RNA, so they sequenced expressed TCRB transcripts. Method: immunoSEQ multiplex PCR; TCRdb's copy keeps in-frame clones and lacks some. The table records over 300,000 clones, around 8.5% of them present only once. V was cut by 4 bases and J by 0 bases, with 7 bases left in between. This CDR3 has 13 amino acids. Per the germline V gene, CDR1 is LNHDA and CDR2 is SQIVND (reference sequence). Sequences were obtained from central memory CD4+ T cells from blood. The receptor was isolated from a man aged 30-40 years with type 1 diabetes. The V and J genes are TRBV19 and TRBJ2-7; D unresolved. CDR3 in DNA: TGTGCCAGTAGTAGACCTAACTCCTACGAGCAGTACTTC. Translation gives CASSRPNSYEQYF.